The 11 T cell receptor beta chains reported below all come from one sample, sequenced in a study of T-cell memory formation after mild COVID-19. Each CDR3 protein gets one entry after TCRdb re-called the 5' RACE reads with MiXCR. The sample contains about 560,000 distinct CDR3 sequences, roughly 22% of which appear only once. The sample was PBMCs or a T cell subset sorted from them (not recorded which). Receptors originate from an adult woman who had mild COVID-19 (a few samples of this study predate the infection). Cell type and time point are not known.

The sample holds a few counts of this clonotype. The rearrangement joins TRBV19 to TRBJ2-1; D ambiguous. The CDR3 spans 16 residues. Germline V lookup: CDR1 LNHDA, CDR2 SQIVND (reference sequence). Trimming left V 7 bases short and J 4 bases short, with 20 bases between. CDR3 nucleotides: TGTGCCAGTACTCCTCCCCAGCCCTATCGGTACAATGAGCAGTTCTTC. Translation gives CASTPPQPYRYNEQFF.

Written as DNA, the CDR3 is TGCGCCAGCAGCTCGTTACCGGGACCGAGCTCCTACGAGCAGTACTTC. Translating gives CASSSLPGPSSYEQYF. This chain connects TRBV5-1 to TRBJ2-7, with D possibly being TRBD1 or TRBD2 (5 bases each). V lost 3 bases and J lost 0, with 16 bases in between. From germline, CDR1 is SGHRS and CDR2 YFSETQ. CDR3 length: 16 residues.

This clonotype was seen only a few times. The CDR3 reads CASKKPGANSGNTIYF. The DNA of the CDR3 is TGTGCCAGTAAGAAACCAGGGGCCAACTCTGGAAACACCATATATTTT. This chain joins TRBV12-3 or TRBV12-4 and TRBJ1-3; D possibly corresponds to TRBD1 (6 bases). The length of the CDR3 is 16 residues. V was trimmed by 9 bases and J by 0 bases, leaving 18 bases between them.

CDR3 DNA: TGTGCCAGTAGTACCCAGTTAAATCACTATGGCTACACCTTC. Translating it yields CASSTQLNHYGYTF. The chain couples TRBV19 to TRBJ1-2, with D uncertain. Trimming cost V 4 bases and J 3 bases, with 12 bases left between them. Germline V gene data show CDR1 as LNHDA and CDR2 as SQIVND (reference sequence). CDR3 length: 14 residues.

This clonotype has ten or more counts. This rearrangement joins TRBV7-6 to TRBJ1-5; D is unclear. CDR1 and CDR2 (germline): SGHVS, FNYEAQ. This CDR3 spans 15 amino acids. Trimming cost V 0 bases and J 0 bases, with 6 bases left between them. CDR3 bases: TGTGCCAGCAGCTTAGCGGACGGTAGCAATCAGCCCCAGCATTTT. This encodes CASSLADGSNQPQHF.

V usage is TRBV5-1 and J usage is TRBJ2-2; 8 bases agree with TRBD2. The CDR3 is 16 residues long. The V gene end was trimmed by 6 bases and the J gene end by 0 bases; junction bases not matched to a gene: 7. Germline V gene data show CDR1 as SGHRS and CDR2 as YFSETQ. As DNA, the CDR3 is TGCGCCAGCACCCCGCTAGCGGGCGCGAACACCGGGGAGCTGTTTTTT. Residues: CASTPLAGANTGELFF.

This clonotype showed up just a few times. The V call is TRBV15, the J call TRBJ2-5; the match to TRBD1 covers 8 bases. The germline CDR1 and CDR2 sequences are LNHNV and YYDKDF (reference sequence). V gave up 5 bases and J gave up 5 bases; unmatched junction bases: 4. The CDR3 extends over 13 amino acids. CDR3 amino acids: CATSSGGWETQYF. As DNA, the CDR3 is TGTGCCACCAGCTCAGGGGGCTGGGAGACCCAGTACTTC.

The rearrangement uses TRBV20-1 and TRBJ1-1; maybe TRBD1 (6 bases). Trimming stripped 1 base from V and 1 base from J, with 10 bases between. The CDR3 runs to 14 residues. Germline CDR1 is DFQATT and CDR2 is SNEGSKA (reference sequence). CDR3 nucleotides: TGCAGTGCTAGAGCGGGACACCCGAACACTGAAGCTTTCTTT. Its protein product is CSARAGHPNTEAFF.

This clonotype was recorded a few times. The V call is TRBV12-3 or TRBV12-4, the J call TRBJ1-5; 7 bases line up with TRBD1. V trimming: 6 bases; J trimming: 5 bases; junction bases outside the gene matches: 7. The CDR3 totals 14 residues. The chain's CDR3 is CASSLQGGHQPQHF. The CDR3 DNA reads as TGTGCCAGCAGCCTGCAGGGGGGTCATCAGCCCCAGCATTTT.

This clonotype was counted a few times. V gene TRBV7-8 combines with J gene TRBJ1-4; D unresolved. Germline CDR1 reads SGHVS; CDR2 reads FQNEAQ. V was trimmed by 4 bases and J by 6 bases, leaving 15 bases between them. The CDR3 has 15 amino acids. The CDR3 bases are TGTGCCAGCAGCTCCGCCGGGGAGTGGGATGAAAAACTGTTTTTT. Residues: CASSSAGEWDEKLFF.

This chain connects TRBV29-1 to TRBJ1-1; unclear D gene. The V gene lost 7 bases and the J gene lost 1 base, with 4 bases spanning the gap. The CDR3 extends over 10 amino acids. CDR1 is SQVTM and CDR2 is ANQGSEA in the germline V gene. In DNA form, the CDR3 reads TGCAGCGGGAAGAACACTGAAGCTTTCTTT. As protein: CSGKNTEAFF.